Sequencing of this T cell receptor (beta chain) was carried out in a study of T-cell memory formation after mild COVID-19. Whole-study findings and limits: SARS-CoV-2 specificity was not confirmed for second-wave clones peaking on day 37. CD4/CD8 balance characterized clones contracting day 15 to 85, and CD4+ skew characterized later expanders. Cross-reactive memory seemingly joined, as some responding clones were found in pre-infection memory. Clones that contracted clustered mainly in CM and EM if CD4+ and in EMRA if CD8+.

Of note for this clonotype: Its specificity is not known.

Trimming left V 6 bases short and J 4 bases short, with 16 bases between. Germline CDR1 reads MNHEY; CDR2 reads SVGEGT. This CDR3 has 15 amino acids. TCRdb re-called the 5' RACE reads with MiXCR, one entry per CDR3 protein. This sample yields about 200,000 distinct CDR3 sequences, of which over 7.5% are seen a single time; approximately 3.3% belongs to the top ten. Sequencing used PBMCs or a T cell subset sorted from them (not recorded which). The receptor's source is a man younger than 35 who had mild COVID-19 (a few samples of this study predate the infection). Cell type and time point are not known. The J gene is TRBJ1-5, the V gene TRBV6-2 or TRBV6-3; a weak D match, TRBD1 (6 bases). The CDR3 DNA reads TGTGCCAGCAGGTACGAACAGGGTGTGAATCAGCCCCAGCATTTT. It translates to CASRYEQGVNQPQHF.